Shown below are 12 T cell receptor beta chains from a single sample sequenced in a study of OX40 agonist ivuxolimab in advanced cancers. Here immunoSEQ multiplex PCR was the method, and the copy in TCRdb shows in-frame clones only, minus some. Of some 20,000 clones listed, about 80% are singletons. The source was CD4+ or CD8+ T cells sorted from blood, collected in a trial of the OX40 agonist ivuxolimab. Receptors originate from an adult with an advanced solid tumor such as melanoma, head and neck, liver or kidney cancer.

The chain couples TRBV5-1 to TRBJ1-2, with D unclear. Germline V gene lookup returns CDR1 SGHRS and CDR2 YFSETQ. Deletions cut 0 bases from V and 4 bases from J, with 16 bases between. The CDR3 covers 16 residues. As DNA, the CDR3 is TGCGCCAGCAGCTTGGTTTTGGAGGGTAACGGCTATGGCTACACCTTC. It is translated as CASSLVLEGNGYGYTF.

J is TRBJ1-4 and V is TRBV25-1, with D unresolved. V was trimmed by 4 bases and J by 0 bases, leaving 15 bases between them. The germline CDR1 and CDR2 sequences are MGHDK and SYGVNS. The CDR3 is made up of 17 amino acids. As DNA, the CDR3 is TGTGCCAGCAGTGGAACGGGCAGAGTCGCAACTAATGAAAAACTGTTTTTT. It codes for CASSGTGRVATNEKLFF. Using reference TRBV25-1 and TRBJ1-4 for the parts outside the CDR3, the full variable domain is EADIYQTPRYLVIGTGKKITLECSQTMGHDKMYWYQQDPGMELHLIHYSYGVNSTEKGDLSSESTVSRIRTEHFPLTLESARPSHTSQYLCASSGTGRVATNEKLFFGSGTQLSVL.

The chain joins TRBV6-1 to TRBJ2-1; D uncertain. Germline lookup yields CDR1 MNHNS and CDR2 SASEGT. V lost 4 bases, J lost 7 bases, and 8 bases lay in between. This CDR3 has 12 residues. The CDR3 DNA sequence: TGTGCCAGCAGTGTGACTTTGAATGAGCAGTTCTTC. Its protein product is CASSVTLNEQFF.

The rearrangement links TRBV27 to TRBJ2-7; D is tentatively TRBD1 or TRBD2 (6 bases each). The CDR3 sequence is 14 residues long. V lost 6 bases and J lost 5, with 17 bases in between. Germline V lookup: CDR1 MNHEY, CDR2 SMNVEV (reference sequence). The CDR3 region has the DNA TGTGCCAGCAGACTACAGGGAGGACCCCACGAGCAGTACTTC. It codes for CASRLQGGPHEQYF.

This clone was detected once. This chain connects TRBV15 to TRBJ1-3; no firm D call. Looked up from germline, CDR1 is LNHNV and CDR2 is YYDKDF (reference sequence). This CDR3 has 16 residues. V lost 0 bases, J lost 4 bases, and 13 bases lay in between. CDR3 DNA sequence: TGTGCCACCAGCAGAGATCGGCCAGTAAGAGGAAACACCATATATTTT. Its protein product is CATSRDRPVRGNTIYF.

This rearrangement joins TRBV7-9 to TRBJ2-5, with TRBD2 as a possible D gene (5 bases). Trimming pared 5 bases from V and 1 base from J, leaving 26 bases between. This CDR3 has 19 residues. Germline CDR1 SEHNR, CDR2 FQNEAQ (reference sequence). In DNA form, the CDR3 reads TGTGCCAGCAGCAAGCACCTTTCTGGTGGGAGCCGGGGCCAAGAGACCCAGTACTTC. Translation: CASSKHLSGGSRGQETQYF.

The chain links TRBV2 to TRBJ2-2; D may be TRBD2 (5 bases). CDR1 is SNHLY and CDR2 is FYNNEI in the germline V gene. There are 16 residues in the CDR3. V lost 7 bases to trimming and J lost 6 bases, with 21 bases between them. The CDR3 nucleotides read TGTGCCAGCACCGCCCTTGGACTCAACGGAGCCGGGGAGCTGTTTTTT. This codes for CASTALGLNGAGELFF.

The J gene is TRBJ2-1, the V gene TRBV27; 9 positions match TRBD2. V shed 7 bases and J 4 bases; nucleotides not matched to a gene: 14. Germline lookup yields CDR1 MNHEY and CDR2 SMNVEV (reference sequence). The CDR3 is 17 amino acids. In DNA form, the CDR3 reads TGTGCCAGCACCCTTTATCGAGCGGGAGGCGGGTACAATGAGCAGTTCTTC. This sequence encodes CASTLYRAGGGYNEQFF.

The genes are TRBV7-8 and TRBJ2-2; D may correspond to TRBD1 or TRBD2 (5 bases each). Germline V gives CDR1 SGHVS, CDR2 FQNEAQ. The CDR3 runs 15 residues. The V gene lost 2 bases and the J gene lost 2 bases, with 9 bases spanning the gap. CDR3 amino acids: CASSLLRDNTGELFF. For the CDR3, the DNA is TGTGCCAGCAGCTTACTCAGGGACAACACCGGGGAGCTGTTTTTT.

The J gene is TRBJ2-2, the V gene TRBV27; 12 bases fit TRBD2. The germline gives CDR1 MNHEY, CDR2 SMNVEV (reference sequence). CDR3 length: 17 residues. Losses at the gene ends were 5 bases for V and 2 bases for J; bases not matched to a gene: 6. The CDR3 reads CASSRLGLAGNTGELFF. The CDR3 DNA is TGTGCCAGCAGTCGCCTGGGACTAGCGGGTAACACCGGGGAGCTGTTTTTT.

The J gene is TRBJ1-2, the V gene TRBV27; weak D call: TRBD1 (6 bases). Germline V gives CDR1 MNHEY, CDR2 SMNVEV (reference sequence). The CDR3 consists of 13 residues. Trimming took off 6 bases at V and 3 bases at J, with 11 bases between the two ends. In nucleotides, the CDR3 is TGTGCCAGCAGCGGGGGGGCATACTATGGCTACACCTTC. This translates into CASSGGAYYGYTF.

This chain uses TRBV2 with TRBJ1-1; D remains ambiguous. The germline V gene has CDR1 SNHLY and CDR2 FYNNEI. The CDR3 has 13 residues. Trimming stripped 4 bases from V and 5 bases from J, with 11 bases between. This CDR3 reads CASSASLETEAFF. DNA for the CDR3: TGTGCCAGCAGTGCCTCCTTAGAGACTGAAGCTTTCTTT.